The rows below give T cell receptor beta chains drawn from one sample of a study of CD8 T cells in ankylosing spondylitis. MiXCR, run by TCRdb on the 5' RACE reads, gives a single entry per CDR3 protein. This sample yields under 950,000 distinct CDR3 sequences, of which around 19% are seen a single time; about 19% belongs to the top ten. Input material: blood, either unsorted or a sorted T cell fraction (not recorded which). The receptors were sampled from a male donor with ankylosing spondylitis. CDR3s leave out the opening cysteine and the closing phenylalanine or tryptophan. Only part of the rows carry a size: once, few, many, or a class if the clone is expanded.

clone size	V gene	J gene	CDR3 protein
NA	TRBV29-1	TRBJ1-4	SGFSGQAEKLF
few	TRBV12-3/TRBV12-4	TRBJ2-1	ASSFGWVEQF
NA	TRBV29-1	TRBJ1-3	SVVGLSSGNTIY
few	TRBV11-2	TRBJ1-4	ASSLEGDRRANEKLF
NA	TRBV10-3	TRBJ1-1	AISDPGPTEAF
few	TRBV3-1	TRBJ2-7	ASSQGRALYEQY
NA	TRBV7-9	TRBJ2-2	AKVELTSNTGELF
few	TRBV5-5	TRBJ1-2	ASSLAKGVGYT
NA	TRBV11-2	TRBJ2-7	ASSFGGQALSYEQY
few	TRBV7-2	TRBJ1-2	ASSLGQGGPNYGYT
few	TRBV6-5	TRBJ2-6	ASSYTGQGGSGANVLT
few	TRBV3-1	TRBJ1-3	ASSRTDSGNTIY
NA	TRBV4-3	TRBJ2-1	ASSQSRLAQNEQF
NA	TRBV7-2	TRBJ2-7	ASSLRGTSAYYEQY
NA	TRBV10-2	TRBJ1-5	ASSEGGAVWPQH
NA	TRBV6-5	TRBJ2-1	ASSYTYAGIHNEQF
NA	TRBV29-1	TRBJ2-3	SVGAATDTQY
NA	TRBV12-3/TRBV12-4	TRBJ1-6	ASSFDTKWDPLH
NA	TRBV11-2	TRBJ1-3	ASSWENRVGNTIY
many	TRBV7-3	TRBJ2-2	ASSLLGGARTGELF
few	TRBV6-5	TRBJ2-3	ASSYPPGRGEDTQY
many	TRBV29-1	TRBJ2-1	SAGLAGSYNEQF
few	TRBV2	TRBJ1-5	ASSAGQYSNQPQH
NA	TRBV30	TRBJ2-3	AWAMDREDTQY
few	TRBV27	TRBJ2-3	ASSLSYWRASTDTQY
few	TRBV7-8	TRBJ1-1	ASSLIVGTGGMTF
few	TRBV20-1	TRBJ2-4	SASGQRLAKNIQY
many	TRBV3-1	TRBJ1-2	ASSQGVSYGYT
many	TRBV4-2	TRBJ2-2	ASSQEGAGPLNTGELF
NA	TRBV20-1	TRBJ2-1	SARVHKGATNEQF
NA	TRBV11-3	TRBJ2-1	ASSLGWSAEQF
NA	TRBV12-5	TRBJ2-1	ASGLSGGAEQF
few	TRBV6-2/TRBV6-3	TRBJ2-6	ASSYSRSGTGASGANVLT
NA	TRBV20-1	TRBJ1-6	SASREWDSPLH
NA	TRBV7-9	TRBJ2-1	ASSLGGGAGEQF
few	TRBV20-1	TRBJ2-2	SASLLQAGELF
NA	TRBV3-1	TRBJ2-6	ASSEGLAEERGSGANVLT
NA	TRBV5-1	TRBJ1-5	ASSYGPDGNQPQH
NA	TRBV10-3	TRBJ1-5	AISVRGGQPQH
NA	TRBV7-6	TRBJ2-7	ASSRNPPYEQY
NA	TRBV11-2	TRBJ1-2	ASRRRTPQYGYT
NA	TRBV6-5	TRBJ2-7	ASTHEQVQY
many	TRBV7-8	TRBJ1-1	ASSLARGRGTEAF
NA	TRBV4-2	TRBJ1-2	ASSQEPLGWYGYT
NA	TRBV5-1	TRBJ1-4	ASSLGTALGEKLF
few	TRBV12-3/TRBV12-4	TRBJ1-1	ASSRDRKEAF